This passage covers 14 T cell receptor beta chains from one sample sequenced in a study of blood T cell repertoires in COVID-19. TCRdb's copy holds only in-frame clones and misses some; the assay was immunoSEQ multiplex PCR. In the table there are 150,000 to 190,000 clones, 88% of which are singletons. The sample comprised peripheral blood. Source of these receptors: a woman in her 70s with acute or convalescent COVID-19.

The V call is TRBV10-2, the J call TRBJ1-5, with TRBD1 matching 8 bases. The ends lost 8 bases at V and 2 bases at J; junction bases unmatched: 8. The germline CDR1 and CDR2 sequences are WSHSY and SAAADI. The CDR3 is 15 residues long. CDR3 DNA sequence: TGCGCCAGCCAGGAGGGACAGGCGGGCAATCAGCCCCAGCATTTT. Residues: CASQEGQAGNQPQHF.

The rearrangement uses TRBV5-1 and TRBJ2-1; 8 bases line up with TRBD2. CDR1 SGHRS and CDR2 YFSETQ come from the germline V gene. The CDR3 is 16 residues long. Trimming at V came to 4 bases and at J to 1 base, leaving 7 bases not matched to a gene. The CDR3 coding sequence is TGCGCCAGCAGCGGGGCGGGAGGAGGGTCCTACAATGAGCAGTTCTTC. Translated, it gives CASSGAGGGSYNEQFF.

The chain combines TRBV7-2 with TRBJ2-1; TRBD2 aligns across 14 bases. With 1 base clipped from V and 8 bases from J, the junction kept 1 base outside the gene matches. The CDR3 contains 15 residues. Per the germline V gene, CDR1 is SGHTA and CDR2 is FQGNSA. The chain's CDR3 is CASSLGGLAGDEQFF. The CDR3 coding sequence is TGTGCCAGCAGCTTAGGGGGACTAGCGGGGGATGAGCAGTTCTTC.

This rearrangement joins TRBV27 to TRBJ1-2, with D unclear. This CDR3 is 14 amino acids long. V was cut by 2 bases and J by 8 bases, with 15 bases left in between. The germline V gene has CDR1 MNHEY and CDR2 SMNVEV (reference sequence). The CDR3 loop is CASSLNPGSVGYTF. The CDR3 coding sequence is TGTGCCAGCAGTTTAAACCCGGGGTCCGTCGGCTACACCTTC.

The chain is built from TRBV7-2 and TRBJ2-7; no clear D gene. Germline V lookup: CDR1 SGHTA, CDR2 FQGNSA. The CDR3 loop spans 14 amino acids. Trimming took off 2 bases at V and 3 bases at J, with 11 bases between the two ends. As DNA, the CDR3 is TGTGCCAGCAGCTTAAGGCAGGCAGGCTACGAGCAGTACTTC. This translates into CASSLRQAGYEQYF.

In its sample, this clone was seen a few times. The CDR3 nucleotides read TGTGCCAGCAGCCGAGGCCTGAACACTGAAGCTTTCTTT. It codes for CASSRGLNTEAFF. V usage is TRBV14 and J usage is TRBJ1-1, with D uncertain. Trimming stripped 4 bases from V and 0 bases from J, with 6 bases between. Germline V gives CDR1 SGHDN, CDR2 FVKESK. The CDR3 has 13 amino acids. Based on the CDR3 plus reference TRBV14 and TRBJ1-1, the full variable domain is EAGVTQFPSHSVIEKGQTVTLRCDPISGHDNLYWYRRVMGKEIKFLLHFVKESKQDESGMPNNRFLAERTGGTYSTLKVQPAELEDSGVYFCASSRGLNTEAFFGQGTRLTVV.

The genes are TRBV5-4 and TRBJ2-5; 9 bases are shared with TRBD2. Germline assignment: CDR1 SGHNT and CDR2 YYREEE (reference sequence). The CDR3 covers 14 residues. J lost 5 bases, V lost 6 bases, and 8 bases had no gene match. The CDR3: CASTRGGAWETQYF. In DNA, the CDR3 is TGTGCCAGCACCCGCGGGGGGGCCTGGGAGACCCAGTACTTC.

The rearrangement uses TRBV27 and TRBJ2-6; TRBD1 aligns across 7 bases. J was trimmed by 3 bases and V by 6 bases; bases with no gene match: 11. Germline V gives CDR1 MNHEY, CDR2 SMNVEV (reference sequence). CDR3 length equals 17 residues. CDR3 residues: CASSKGFQGVGANVLTF. CDR3 DNA: TGTGCCAGCAGCAAAGGCTTTCAGGGGGTTGGGGCCAACGTCCTGACTTTC.

The J gene is TRBJ1-3, the V gene TRBV5-4, with 7 bases that match TRBD1. The CDR3 has 15 amino acids. After removal of 4 bases from V and 0 bases from J, the junction contained 4 bases not matched to a gene. CDR1 and CDR2 from the germline V gene are SGHNT and YYREEE (reference sequence). CDR3 residues: CASSRQGNSGNTIYF. The DNA for the CDR3 is TGTGCCAGCAGCCGACAGGGTAACTCTGGAAACACCATATATTTT.

V is TRBV15 and J is TRBJ2-4, with D possibly matching TRBD1 (5 bases). This CDR3 spans 17 amino acids. The V gene lost 0 bases and the J gene lost 4 bases, with 16 bases spanning the gap. Germline V lookup: CDR1 LNHNV, CDR2 YYDKDF (reference sequence). The CDR3 loop reads CATSRERGPGSKNIQYF. The CDR3 DNA is TGTGCCACCAGCAGAGAGCGAGGTCCAGGGTCAAAAAACATTCAGTACTTC.

The V call is TRBV27, the J call TRBJ1-2; 7 nucleotides align to TRBD1. After removal of 4 bases from V and 2 bases from J, the junction contained 4 bases not matched to a gene. CDR1 is MNHEY and CDR2 is SMNVEV in the germline V gene (reference sequence). This CDR3 has 14 residues. The CDR3 loop reads CASSSWDSNYGYTF. The CDR3, as DNA: TGTGCCAGCAGTTCGTGGGACAGCAACTATGGCTACACCTTC.

This clone was found a few times. The CDR3 loop is CASRVRSNQPQHF. The CDR3 region has the DNA TGTGCCAGCAGGGTTCGGAGCAATCAGCCCCAGCATTTT. The rearrangement joins TRBV6-5 to TRBJ1-5; D unclear. The CDR3 has 13 amino acids. From germline, CDR1 is MNHEY and CDR2 SVGAGI. With 6 bases removed from V and 1 base from J, the gap between germline ends came to 7 bases.

CDR3 in amino acids: CASSYDRGGGEQFF. The CDR3 DNA reads TGCGCCAGCAGCTACGACAGGGGCGGAGGTGAGCAGTTCTTC. The genes are TRBV5-1 and TRBJ2-1; 8 bases are shared with TRBD1. CDR1 is SGHRS and CDR2 is YFSETQ in the germline V gene. V was pared by 3 bases and J by 9 bases, with 8 bases of the junction left unmatched. The CDR3 runs to 14 residues.

This sequence joins TRBV2 and TRBJ2-5; a possible D gene is TRBD2 (5 bases). The V end lost 6 bases, the J end lost 5 bases, and 7 bases lay between the germline ends. The CDR3 has 11 amino acids. CDR1 SNHLY and CDR2 FYNNEI come from the germline V gene. This CDR3 reads CASRLGETQYF. The CDR3 nucleotides are TGTGCCAGCAGACTAGGCGAGACCCAGTACTTC.